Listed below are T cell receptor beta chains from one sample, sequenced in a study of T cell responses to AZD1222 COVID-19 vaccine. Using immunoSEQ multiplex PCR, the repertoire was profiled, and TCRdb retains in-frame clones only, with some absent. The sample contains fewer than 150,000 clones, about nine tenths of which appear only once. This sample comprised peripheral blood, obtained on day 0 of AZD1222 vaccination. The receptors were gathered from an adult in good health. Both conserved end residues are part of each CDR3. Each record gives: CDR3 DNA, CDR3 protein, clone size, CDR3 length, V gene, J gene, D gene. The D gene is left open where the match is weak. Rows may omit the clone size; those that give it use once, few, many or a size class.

DNA: TGTGCCAGCAGTTACCTCGGACAGGTTTACACTGAAGCTTTCTTT
CDR3: CASSYLGQVYTEAFF
size: once
length: 15
V: TRBV6-2/TRBV6-3
J: TRBJ1-1
D: TRBD1

DNA: TGTGCCAGCTCACTGAACCCCCGGGACTGCTATGGCTACACCTTC
CDR3: CASSLNPRDCYGYTF
size: .
length: 15
V: TRBV5-4
J: TRBJ1-2
D: .

DNA: TGTGCCTGGAGTGCGGGACAGGGCTATGGCTACACCTTC
CDR3: CAWSAGQGYGYTF
size: .
length: 13
V: TRBV30
J: TRBJ1-2
D: TRBD1

DNA: TGTGCCAGCAGCCCCGGGACAGGAGAGAGCACTGAAGCTTTCTTT
CDR3: CASSPGTGESTEAFF
size: .
length: 15
V: TRBV7-2
J: TRBJ1-1
D: TRBD1

DNA: TGTGCCAGCACCTTGCAGGGTGAGGGCAATCAGCCCCAGCATTTT
CDR3: CASTLQGEGNQPQHF
size: .
length: 15
V: TRBV19
J: TRBJ1-5
D: .

DNA: TGTGCCAGCAGCCCACAAATCTCCTACGAGCAGTACTTC
CDR3: CASSPQISYEQYF
size: .
length: 13
V: TRBV27
J: TRBJ2-7
D: .

DNA: TGTGCCTGGAGTTCTAGCGGGAGGGGTGCCTACGAGCAGTACTTC
CDR3: CAWSSSGRGAYEQYF
size: .
length: 15
V: TRBV30
J: TRBJ2-7
D: TRBD2

DNA: TGTGCCAGCAGTTACCTGCGGGGACGCTATGGCTACACCTTC
CDR3: CASSYLRGRYGYTF
size: .
length: 14
V: TRBV6-2/TRBV6-3
J: TRBJ1-2
D: .

DNA: TGTGCCAGCCTCAGGACAGGGGGCAATCCTTTCTTT
CDR3: CASLRTGGNPFF
size: .
length: 12
V: TRBV2
J: TRBJ1-1
D: TRBD1

DNA: TGTGCCAGCAGCTCGAGACCGGGACTAGGAGCTATCGAGCAGTACTTC
CDR3: CASSSRPGLGAIEQYF
size: .
length: 16
V: TRBV7-2
J: TRBJ2-7
D: TRBD2

DNA: TGCGCCAGCAGCCGGGACGCAAATACGCAGTATTTT
CDR3: CASSRDANTQYF
size: few
length: 12
V: TRBV5-1
J: TRBJ2-3
D: .

DNA: TGTGCCAGCAGTACCGGACAGGGAACTGAAGCTTTCTTT
CDR3: CASSTGQGTEAFF
size: .
length: 13
V: TRBV7-9
J: TRBJ1-1
D: TRBD1

DNA: TGCGCCAGCAGCTCGGGCCTCACGGGGTCCTACGAGCAGTACTTC
CDR3: CASSSGLTGSYEQYF
size: once
length: 15
V: TRBV5-1
J: TRBJ2-7
D: .

DNA: TGTGCCAGCAGCCCGGACTGGAGCTCCTACAATGAGCAGTTCTTC
CDR3: CASSPDWSSYNEQFF
size: .
length: 15
V: TRBV7-2
J: TRBJ2-1
D: .

DNA: TGCAGTGCTAGTTTGGAGCCTCGTGAAAAACTGTTTTTT
CDR3: CSASLEPREKLFF
size: .
length: 13
V: TRBV20-1
J: TRBJ1-4
D: .

DNA: TGTGCCAGCAGTCCCGACTTCTCCTATGGCTACACCTTC
CDR3: CASSPDFSYGYTF
size: .
length: 13
V: TRBV12-3/TRBV12-4
J: TRBJ1-2
D: .

DNA: TGTGCCAGCAGCTTGAGGGGTCCGCCAGATACGCAGTATTTT
CDR3: CASSLRGPPDTQYF
size: .
length: 14
V: TRBV5-4
J: TRBJ2-3
D: .

DNA: TGTGCCAGTAGTATGGGAGTAGCGGCCGTTTACGAGCAGTACTTC
CDR3: CASSMGVAAVYEQYF
size: .
length: 15
V: TRBV19
J: TRBJ2-7
D: .

DNA: TGTGCCAGCAGTTCACCCGGGACAGTCTACGAGCAGTACTTC
CDR3: CASSSPGTVYEQYF
size: .
length: 14
V: TRBV5-6
J: TRBJ2-7
D: TRBD1

DNA: TGCGCCAGCAGCCCGGGGACAGGGGGCCCCCACCAGCCCCAGCATTTT
CDR3: CASSPGTGGPHQPQHF
size: .
length: 16
V: TRBV5-1
J: TRBJ1-5
D: TRBD1

DNA: TGTGCCAGCAGTTGGCGGCGGGCGGGGACCCAGTACTTC
CDR3: CASSWRRAGTQYF
size: once
length: 13
V: TRBV6-5
J: TRBJ2-5
D: .

DNA: TGTGCTAGTGGTTTCCGGTCTTCAAGACCCGGGAATGAAAAACTGTTTTTT
CDR3: CASGFRSSRPGNEKLFF
size: .
length: 17
V: TRBV12-5
J: TRBJ1-4
D: .

DNA: TGTGCCAGCGGACGGGAGACCCGGTACTTC
CDR3: CASGRETRYF
size: .
length: 10
V: TRBV12-3/TRBV12-4
J: TRBJ2-5
D: .

DNA: TGCGCCAGCAGGCGAGATTCACAGGGGGTGAGGGAAAAACTGTTTTTT
CDR3: CASRRDSQGVREKLFF
size: few
length: 16
V: TRBV4-1
J: TRBJ1-4
D: TRBD1

DNA: TGCGCCAGCAGCCAAGAAACGACAGGGGGCAGCTATGGCTACACCTTC
CDR3: CASSQETTGGSYGYTF
size: .
length: 16
V: TRBV4-3
J: TRBJ1-2
D: TRBD1

DNA: TGTGCCTGGAGTAGGGGGCAAGAAGCTTTCTTT
CDR3: CAWSRGQEAFF
size: .
length: 11
V: TRBV30
J: TRBJ1-1
D: TRBD1

DNA: TGTGCCAGCAGACGGACAGGGGGCGCGTCTCAGCCCCAGCATTTT
CDR3: CASRRTGGASQPQHF
size: .
length: 15
V: TRBV5-8
J: TRBJ1-5
D: TRBD1

DNA: TGCAGCGCCCGTTTTCGGGTGAACACTGAAGCTTTCTTT
CDR3: CSARFRVNTEAFF
size: .
length: 13
V: TRBV29-1
J: TRBJ1-1
D: .

DNA: TGTGCCACCAGTGAGGACACAGGGTCATCTTTGAACTACAATGAGCAGTTCTTC
CDR3: CATSEDTGSSLNYNEQFF
size: .
length: 18
V: TRBV24-1
J: TRBJ2-1
D: .

DNA: TGCGCCAGCAGCTTGGCAGGAATGTCACCCCTCCACTTT
CDR3: CASSLAGMSPLHF
size: .
length: 13
V: TRBV5-1
J: TRBJ1-6
D: .

DNA: TGTGCCAGCAGACCCTTCGGAGGGAGGTCCTACAATGAGCAGTTCTTC
CDR3: CASRPFGGRSYNEQFF
size: .
length: 16
V: TRBV7-2
J: TRBJ2-1
D: .

DNA: TGTGCCAGTACCGAAAGTGGTGTGGGACAGGGGGTCGAGCAGTACTTC
CDR3: CASTESGVGQGVEQYF
size: .
length: 16
V: TRBV19
J: TRBJ2-7
D: TRBD1

DNA: TGTGCCAGCAGCTTAGAGGGTGGTGGCTACACCTTC
CDR3: CASSLEGGGYTF
size: .
length: 12
V: TRBV7-9
J: TRBJ1-2
D: .

DNA: TGTGCCAGCAGCTTGGAGCAGGGGATGGCCAAAAACATTCAGTACTTC
CDR3: CASSLEQGMAKNIQYF
size: .
length: 16
V: TRBV5-4
J: TRBJ2-4
D: .

DNA: TGTGCCAGCAGCTTTTACAGGGCTCCCCAGCCCCAGCATTTT
CDR3: CASSFYRAPQPQHF
size: .
length: 14
V: TRBV11-3
J: TRBJ1-5
D: .

DNA: TGTGCCAGCTCTCCTTCCTCCTACGAGCAGTACTTC
CDR3: CASSPSSYEQYF
size: .
length: 12
V: TRBV18
J: TRBJ2-7
D: .

DNA: TGTGCCAGCAGCTTAAACCGGGACACTGAAGCTTTCTTT
CDR3: CASSLNRDTEAFF
size: .
length: 13
V: TRBV7-2
J: TRBJ1-1
D: .

DNA: TGCACCAGCAGCCAAGTTGTAGTCGCACAGTATAGCAATCAGCCCCAGCATTTT
CDR3: CTSSQVVVAQYSNQPQHF
size: .
length: 18
V: TRBV1
J: TRBJ1-5
D: .

DNA: TGTGCCAGCAGCTCCCCGGACAGAAAAAATGGCTACACCTTC
CDR3: CASSSPDRKNGYTF
size: once
length: 14
V: TRBV7-2
J: TRBJ1-2
D: .

DNA: TGCGCCAGCAGTCATCTTCGGGACAGGTCCTACAATGAGCAGTTCTTC
CDR3: CASSHLRDRSYNEQFF
size: .
length: 16
V: TRBV23-1
J: TRBJ2-1
D: TRBD1

DNA: TGTGCCAGCAGCCAACAGGGGTTTGGCAATCAGCCCCAGCATTTT
CDR3: CASSQQGFGNQPQHF
size: .
length: 15
V: TRBV6-2/TRBV6-3
J: TRBJ1-5
D: TRBD1

DNA: TGTGCCAGCAGACTGGGGAGCTACGAGCAGTACTTC
CDR3: CASRLGSYEQYF
size: .
length: 12
V: TRBV28
J: TRBJ2-7
D: .

DNA: TGCGCCAGCAGCCGGTCGGGTCCTAACACCGGGGAGCTGTTTTTT
CDR3: CASSRSGPNTGELFF
size: .
length: 15
V: TRBV5-1
J: TRBJ2-2
D: .

DNA: TGTGCCAGCAGCTTAGAAACAGGACAGGGCTACGAGCAGTACTTC
CDR3: CASSLETGQGYEQYF
size: .
length: 15
V: TRBV11-2
J: TRBJ2-7
D: TRBD1

DNA: TGTGCCAGCAGTTACCCTGCAACCACCTCTGGAAACACCATATATTTT
CDR3: CASSYPATTSGNTIYF
size: once
length: 16
V: TRBV6-6
J: TRBJ1-3
D: .

DNA: TGTGCCATCAGTGACACAGGGGGGGACACTGAAGCTTTCTTT
CDR3: CAISDTGGDTEAFF
size: .
length: 14
V: TRBV10-3
J: TRBJ1-1
D: TRBD1

DNA: TGTGCCAGCAGGGGCGGGGGGGCCTACAATGAGCAGTTCTTC
CDR3: CASRGGGAYNEQFF
size: .
length: 14
V: TRBV5-4
J: TRBJ2-1
D: TRBD2

DNA: TGTGCCAGTAGCCCCGGTGTGACAGGGGGTGCGAACACCGGGGAGCTGTTTTTT
CDR3: CASSPGVTGGANTGELFF
size: .
length: 18
V: TRBV19
J: TRBJ2-2
D: TRBD1

DNA: TGCGCCAGCAGCTCTGTAGCGGGAGTACCGGACGAGCAGTACTTC
CDR3: CASSSVAGVPDEQYF
size: .
length: 15
V: TRBV5-1
J: TRBJ2-7
D: TRBD2

DNA: TGTGCCAGCAGTGTTAGGGGTATCTATGGCTACACCTTC
CDR3: CASSVRGIYGYTF
size: .
length: 13
V: TRBV2
J: TRBJ1-2
D: .

DNA: TGTGCCAGCAGTTACCTTAACAAACAAGAGACCCAGTACTTC
CDR3: CASSYLNKQETQYF
size: .
length: 14
V: TRBV6-6
J: TRBJ2-5
D: .

DNA: TGTGCCAGCAGCCGAGGGGGGACCGGGGAGCTGTTTTTT
CDR3: CASSRGGTGELFF
size: .
length: 13
V: TRBV7-9
J: TRBJ2-2
D: .

DNA: TGTGCCAGCAGTCCCGGGACTGGGAATTCACCCCTCCACTTT
CDR3: CASSPGTGNSPLHF
size: .
length: 14
V: TRBV2
J: TRBJ1-6
D: .

DNA: TGTGCCGGGAGGCCGGGACGCCCCAGACTCCAAGAGACCCAGTACTTC
CDR3: CAGRPGRPRLQETQYF
size: .
length: 16
V: TRBV2
J: TRBJ2-5
D: .

DNA: TGTGCCTCCTCATCCCCATCGAGTGGGGCCTACGAGCAGTACTTC
CDR3: CASSSPSSGAYEQYF
size: .
length: 15
V: TRBV10-3
J: TRBJ2-7
D: .

DNA: TGTGCCAGCAGCTTTCCTAGCGTCGGCGAGCAGTACTTC
CDR3: CASSFPSVGEQYF
size: .
length: 13
V: TRBV11-3
J: TRBJ2-7
D: .

DNA: TGTGCCAGCAGCCACACCGCAGGGAACACTGAAGCTTTCTTT
CDR3: CASSHTAGNTEAFF
size: .
length: 14
V: TRBV11-3
J: TRBJ1-1
D: .